The source of this TCR beta chain is a study of cytomegalovirus exposure and HLA in healthy donors. Study-wide context: Unique TCR beta sequences numbering approximately 120 million came from around 180 million T cells in an earlier analysis. General study findings and limits: The HLA-A and HLA-B alleles of most subjects were reportedly predicted accurately from TCR beta sequences. It was around 160 TCR beta chains that were listed as cytomegalovirus-associated. In a later analysis, at a false discovery rate of 0.05, 15,000 to 20,000 TCR beta sequences matched HLA alleles.

Trimming removed 6 bases at V and 5 bases at J, with 17 bases between. The CDR3 spans 16 residues. Germline V gene lookup returns CDR1 SNHLY and CDR2 FYNNEI. The PCR was carried out with 60 Vbeta primers and 13 Jbeta primers. TCRdb's table, derived via immunoSEQ multiplex PCR, lists solely in-frame clones and lacks some. The listing contains about 77,000 clones. Notes on this clone: Its antigen is not known.

Sequenced material: PBMCs. This clonotype was obtained from a man in his forties or fifties in good health and CMV-seropositive. The J gene is TRBJ1-6, the V gene TRBV2, with D hard to call. CDR3 in amino acids: CASSVRGGRDNSPLHF. For the CDR3, the DNA is TGTGCCAGCAGCGTGCGGGGAGGACGGGATAATTCACCCCTCCACTTT. Variable domain in full (rest from reference TRBV2 and TRBJ1-6): EPEVTQTPSHQVTQMGQEVILRCVPISNHLYFYWYRQILGQKVEFLVSFYNNEISEKSEIFDDQFSVERPDGSNFTLKIRSTKLEDSAMYFCASSVRGGRDNSPLHFGNGTRLTVT.